Following are 5 T cell receptor beta chains from one sample sequenced in a study of T cells after posttransplantation cyclophosphamide. Assay used: immunoSEQ multiplex PCR; TCRdb lists only in-frame clones, some missing. The data hold some 10,000 clones, with roughly four fifths observed a single time. Cyclophosphamide on days +3 and +4 followed busulfan-fludarabine conditioning and a marrow graft. Sequencing used PBMCs, obtained 1903 days after a stem cell transplant with posttransplant cyclophosphamide. All receptors come from a female patient in her thirties or forties who received an allogeneic stem cell transplant from a related donor, was CMV-positive, and had no GVHD. Some of these T cells may belong to the graft donor.

J is TRBJ2-3 and V is TRBV5-8, with unresolved D. The CDR3 sequence is 11 residues long. Germline lookup yields CDR1 SGHTS and CDR2 YDEGEE. The V end was cut by 2 bases, the J end by 4 bases, with 2 bases between. CDR3 sequence reads: CASSFADTQYF. The CDR3 DNA reads TGTGCCAGCAGCTTCGCAGATACGCAGTATTTT.

The chain carries TRBV9 and TRBJ2-7; D uncertain. From germline, CDR1 is SGDLS and CDR2 YYNGEE. This CDR3 comprises 13 residues. Trimming stripped 0 bases from V and 4 bases from J, with 8 bases between. CDR3 DNA: TGTGCCAGCAGCGTAGAGTCGGGTTACGAGCAGTACTTC. Encoded protein: CASSVESGYEQYF.

This clone was detected only a few times. The V call is TRBV7-2, the J call TRBJ1-6, with 8 bases fitting TRBD1. CDR3 length equals 14 residues. Trimming took 1 base from V and 10 from J; bases not matched to a gene: 3. Germline CDR1 and CDR2: SGHTA and FQGNSA. The CDR3 region has the DNA TGTGCCAGCAGCTTAGGACAGGGGAAATCACCCCTCCACTTT. Translating it yields CASSLGQGKSPLHF.

This clone was observed a handful of times. For the CDR3, the DNA is TGTGCCAGCAGTAAGATGAAAGGACTTCAGGGCTACACCTTC. It specifies CASSKMKGLQGYTF. This chain uses TRBV6-5 with TRBJ1-2; D is unclear. The germline V gene encodes CDR1 MNHEY and CDR2 SVGAGI. V lost 5 bases to trimming and J lost 8 bases, with 18 bases between them. This CDR3 has 14 amino acids.

This chain joins TRBV4-3 and TRBJ1-6; possibly TRBD1 for D (5 bases). Trimming cost V 4 bases and J 4 bases, with 14 bases left between them. The CDR3 totals 16 residues. CDR1 is LGHNA, CDR2 YSLEER, per germline. The CDR3 region is CASSLSGGRYNSPLHF. The CDR3 coding sequence is TGCGCCAGCAGCCTTAGCGGGGGGAGGTATAATTCACCCCTCCACTTT.